These 31 T cell receptor beta chains originate from one sample sequenced in a study of cytomegalovirus exposure and HLA in healthy donors. The PCR contained 60 Vbeta and 13 Jbeta primers. Data came from immunoSEQ multiplex PCR; TCRdb stores just in-frame clones and leaves some out. The data hold around 170,000 clones, with more than 75% observed a single time. Input material: PBMCs. Source of these receptors: a man aged 40-49 years in good health and CMV-seronegative.

The genes are TRBV29-1 and TRBJ1-2; D is perhaps TRBD1 (6 bases). Trimming stripped 0 bases from V and 14 bases from J, with 16 bases between. Germline lookup yields CDR1 SQVTM and CDR2 ANQGSEA. The CDR3 sequence is 12 residues long. The CDR3 DNA sequence: TGCAGCGTTGAAGATCCGGGGGGCGTAATAACCTTC. It translates to CSVEDPGGVITF. Looking up the rest from reference TRBV29-1 and TRBJ1-2 gives the full variable domain: SAVISQKPSRDICQRGTSLTIQCQVDSQVTMMFWYRQQPGQSLTLIATANQGSEATYESGFVIDKFPISRPNLTFSTLTVSNMSPEDSSIYLCSVEDPGGVITFGSGTRLTVV.

The genes are TRBV4-3 and TRBJ2-3; D is unclear. The V end lost 0 bases, the J end lost 4 bases, and 8 bases lay between the germline ends. Germline V gives CDR1 LGHNA, CDR2 YSLEER. This CDR3 spans 14 amino acids. CDR3 DNA sequence: TGCGCCAGCAGCCAAGATTCGACTGCAGATACGCAGTATTTT. Translation: CASSQDSTADTQYF.

The genes are TRBV7-9 and TRBJ2-1; no clear D. V gave up 3 bases and J gave up 3 bases, with 6 bases separating them. The CDR3 length is 13 residues. Germline V gene data show CDR1 as SEHNR and CDR2 as FQNEAQ (reference sequence). CDR3 region: CASSLPVYNEQFF. CDR3 DNA sequence: TGTGCCAGCAGCTTGCCAGTCTACAATGAGCAGTTCTTC. Complete variable domain (other parts from reference TRBV7-9 and TRBJ2-1): DTGVSQNPRHKITKRGQNVTFRCDPISEHNRLYWYRQTLGQGPEFLTYFQNEAQLEKSRLLSDRFSAERPKGSFSTLEIQRTEQGDSAMYLCASSLPVYNEQFFGPGTRLTVL.

This chain's CDR3 is CASSADRGGTEAFF. CDR3 nucleotides: TGTGCCAGCAGTGCTGACAGGGGTGGCACTGAAGCTTTCTTT. The chain recombines TRBV25-1 with TRBJ1-1, with 8 bases lining up with TRBD1. This CDR3 contains 14 residues. The V gene's germline CDR1 is MGHDK and CDR2 SYGVNS. Trimming took 4 bases from V and 4 from J; bases not matched to a gene: 5.

V and J are TRBV6-1 and TRBJ2-2, with 9 bases matching TRBD1. The V segment lost 7 bases and the J segment 3 bases; nucleotides outside the gene matches: 6. The CDR3 is 15 residues long. Germline V gene sequence: CDR1 MNHNS, CDR2 SASEGT. The CDR3 reads CASTRTGVDTGELFF. The CDR3 coding sequence is TGTGCCAGCACCCGGACAGGGGTGGACACCGGGGAGCTGTTTTTT.

The chain uses TRBV6-6 and TRBJ1-1; tentative D call: TRBD1 (5 bases). The ends were cut back, 7 bases at V and 6 bases at J, with 21 bases in the middle. Germline CDR1 and CDR2: MNHNY and SVGAGI (reference sequence). The CDR3 is 15 amino acids. The CDR3 DNA follows: TGTGCCAGCACACGACCGACCGGAACAGGCCCTGAAGCTTTCTTT. As protein: CASTRPTGTGPEAFF.

This chain joins TRBV29-1 and TRBJ1-5; 7 bases are a match to TRBD1. V shed 4 bases and J 7 bases; nucleotides not matched to a gene: 7. The length of the CDR3 is 13 residues. Germline V gene lookup returns CDR1 SQVTM and CDR2 ANQGSEA. The CDR3 DNA reads TGCAGCGTTGGGGCCTCACAGGGGCAGCCCCAGCATTTT. This translates into CSVGASQGQPQHF.

The chain carries TRBV9 and TRBJ2-5; the D gene is possibly TRBD2 (7 bases). This CDR3 is 14 amino acids long. V dropped 4 bases and J dropped 0 bases, with 10 bases sitting between them. From germline, CDR1 is SGDLS and CDR2 YYNGEE. In DNA form, the CDR3 reads TGTGCCAGCAGCCCGGGGGGCTACCAAGAGACCCAGTACTTC. This codes for CASSPGGYQETQYF.

V and J are TRBV6-1 and TRBJ1-4; no firm D call. The CDR3 contains 19 residues. The germline CDR1 and CDR2 sequences are MNHNS and SASEGT. Trimming removed 4 bases from V and 0 bases from J, with 21 bases in between. The CDR3 here is CASSASRGSWGATNEKLFF. Written as DNA, the CDR3 is TGTGCCAGCAGTGCTTCCCGGGGATCGTGGGGAGCAACTAATGAAAAACTGTTTTTT.

The chain recombines TRBV7-9 with TRBJ1-2; D is unresolved. Germline CDR1 SEHNR, CDR2 FQNEAQ (reference sequence). Trimming left V 1 base short and J 7 bases short, with 22 bases between. The CDR3 is 17 residues long. The CDR3 loop is CASSLGLVGPRGGGYTF. In nucleotides, the CDR3 is TGTGCCAGCAGCTTAGGTCTCGTCGGCCCGCGAGGCGGTGGCTACACCTTC.

V gene TRBV5-1 combines with J gene TRBJ1-3; 7 bases agree with TRBD1. The V gene end was trimmed by 4 bases and the J gene end by 0 bases; junction bases not matched to a gene: 7. Germline lookup yields CDR1 SGHRS and CDR2 YFSETQ. This CDR3 region has 16 residues. The CDR3 loop reads CASSVTTGYSGNTIYF. Here the CDR3 DNA reads TGCGCCAGCAGCGTAACGACAGGGTACTCTGGAAACACCATATATTTT.

CDR3 protein: CASSRRDSYGYTF. CDR3 DNA: TGTGCCAGCAGCCGCCGGGACAGCTATGGCTACACCTTC. The rearrangement links TRBV6-5 to TRBJ1-2, with 7 bases fitting TRBD1. V lost 6 bases and J lost 4; bases outside the gene matches: 5. The CDR3 covers 13 residues. Germline V gene data show CDR1 as MNHEY and CDR2 as SVGAGI.

The table lists this clone with a count of one. This chain links TRBV27 with TRBJ1-2; D perhaps matches TRBD1 (5 bases). The CDR3 is made up of 13 amino acids. The germline V gene has CDR1 MNHEY and CDR2 SMNVEV (reference sequence). Trimming pared 6 bases from V and 8 bases from J, leaving 16 bases between. CDR3 nucleotides: TGTGCCAGCAGCCGCTACGGGGGAGGGGGCTACACCTTC. Its translation: CASSRYGGGGYTF.

The chain recombines TRBV6-1 with TRBJ1-5; maybe TRBD1 (5 bases). The CDR3 is made up of 17 amino acids. Per the germline V gene, CDR1 is MNHNS and CDR2 is SASEGT. Trimming stripped 2 bases from V and 0 bases from J, with 14 bases between. The CDR3 here is CASSESSRRDSNQPQHF. Here the CDR3 DNA reads TGTGCCAGCAGTGAAAGTAGCCGCAGGGATAGCAATCAGCCCCAGCATTTT.

V and J are TRBV5-1 and TRBJ2-1; D unclear. Germline V gives CDR1 SGHRS, CDR2 YFSETQ. This CDR3 is built from 15 residues. Trimming pared 0 bases from V and 2 bases from J, leaving 9 bases between. The CDR3 nucleotides read TGCGCCAGCAGCTTGGACTTTACCACCTACAATGAGCAGTTCTTC. It specifies CASSLDFTTYNEQFF.

In its sample, this clone was seen once. V usage is TRBV21-1 and J usage is TRBJ1-4; TRBD1 is taken as the D call from the table, unchecked against the DNA. TRBV21-1 is a recognized pseudogene. The CDR3 covers 14 residues. CDR3 bases: TGTGCCAGCCGGAAGGGGGCTTTGTGTGAAAAACTGTTTTTT. Translated: CASRKGALCEKLFF.

V and J are TRBV5-1 and TRBJ1-1, with TRBD1 as a possible D gene (5 bases). Trimming shortened V by 5 bases and J by 4 bases, and 21 bases separated the two germline ends. CDR1 and CDR2 from the germline V gene are SGHRS and YFSETQ. The CDR3 extends over 16 amino acids. CDR3 DNA sequence: TGCGCCAGCAGACCCCGCGGGGACCTCGAGGGCACTGAAGCTTTCTTT. Amino acid sequence: CASRPRGDLEGTEAFF.

This clone was seen only once. CDR3 nucleotides: TGTGCCTGGAGTATCTGGAGGGGAGCTAACTATGGCTACACCTTC. Its translation: CAWSIWRGANYGYTF. The V gene is TRBV30, the J gene TRBJ1-2, with D perhaps matching TRBD1 (5 bases). The CDR3 length is 15 residues. V lost 2 bases, J lost 0 bases, and 13 bases lay in between. Germline loops: CDR1 GTSNPN, CDR2 SVGIG (reference sequence).

The chain employs TRBV9 and TRBJ2-3; the match to TRBD1 covers 9 bases. Losses at the gene ends were 0 bases for V and 8 bases for J; bases not matched to a gene: 7. Germline V lookup: CDR1 SGDLS, CDR2 YYNGEE. The CDR3 contains 15 residues. The DNA of the CDR3 is TGTGCCAGCAGCGTAGAGGGGACAGGGATTACTACGCAGTATTTT. Translating it yields CASSVEGTGITTQYF.

V usage is TRBV30 and J usage is TRBJ1-5; TRBD1 aligns across 8 bases. The junction had 4 bases not matched to a gene; V was cut back by 3 bases and J by 6 bases. There are 13 residues in the CDR3. Germline V gene sequence: CDR1 GTSNPN, CDR2 SVGIG (reference sequence). The CDR3: CAWSRTGTQPQHF. As DNA, the CDR3 is TGTGCCTGGAGCCGGACAGGGACTCAGCCCCAGCATTTT.

J is TRBJ1-1 and V is TRBV27; 8 bases are a match to TRBD1. From germline, CDR1 is MNHEY and CDR2 SMNVEV (reference sequence). The V and J ends lost 5 bases and 3 bases, in that order; junction bases with no gene match: 2. CDR3 length: 13 amino acids. CDR3 DNA sequence: TGTGCCAGCAGTCTACAGGGGGACACTGAAGCTTTCTTT. Amino acids: CASSLQGDTEAFF.

The chain employs TRBV27 and TRBJ2-7, with 8 bases lining up with TRBD2. Per germline, CDR1 MNHEY and CDR2 SMNVEV (reference sequence). This CDR3 has 13 residues. With V trimmed by 5 bases and J by 7 bases, 7 bases remained unmatched. Here the CDR3 DNA reads TGTGCCAGCAGTCAAGCGGGAGTCAGGGAGCAGTACTTC. Translated, it gives CASSQAGVREQYF.

The chain joins TRBV7-8 to TRBJ2-2; 13 nucleotides agree with TRBD2. The CDR3 consists of 18 residues. After removal of 8 bases from V and 5 bases from J, the junction contained 14 bases not matched to a gene. In germline, CDR1 is SGHVS, CDR2 FQNEAQ. CDR3 sequence (DNA): TGTGCCAGCGAAGGACTAGCGGGAGAGCGTCCGAGTACCGGGGAGCTGTTTTTT. This encodes CASEGLAGERPSTGELFF.

This chain connects TRBV7-2 to TRBJ1-5, with D uncertain. The CDR3 has 16 residues. V lost 0 bases and J 2 bases, leaving 11 bases between the germline ends. Germline values: CDR1 SGHTA, CDR2 FQGNSA. This CDR3 is CASSLASVQGNQPQHF. The CDR3 nucleotides are TGTGCCAGCAGCTTAGCCTCGGTTCAGGGCAATCAGCCCCAGCATTTT.

This rearrangement joins TRBV5-1 to TRBJ2-5, with 10 bases matching TRBD2. This CDR3 is built from 16 residues. Trimming at V came to 4 bases and at J to 4 bases, leaving 10 bases not matched to a gene. Germline V gene sequence: CDR1 SGHRS, CDR2 YFSETQ. The CDR3 region has the DNA TGCGCCAGCAGCCCAAGGACTAGCGGAGGTGGAGAGACCCAGTACTTC. Its protein is CASSPRTSGGGETQYF.

Details on this clone: Other DNA sequences in this sample translate to the same CDR3. The V call is TRBV19, the J call TRBJ2-3; 11 nucleotides align to TRBD2. The CDR3 length is 14 residues. Germline CDR1 and CDR2: LNHDA and SQIVND (reference sequence). V lost 10 bases and J lost 8; bases outside the gene matches: 11. The CDR3, as DNA: TGTGCCACGAGTAGCGGGGGGGCTGGTAGTACGCAGTATTTT. Amino acid sequence: CATSSGGAGSTQYF.

This chain connects TRBV9 to TRBJ2-7; possible D gene TRBD2, 5 bases. The CDR3 is 15 residues long. Germline lookup yields CDR1 SGDLS and CDR2 YYNGEE. Between the trimmed V and J ends, which lost 0 bases and 0 bases, there was a span of 10 bases. CDR3 sequence reads: CASSVGEGSSYEQYF. The CDR3 DNA is TGTGCCAGCAGCGTAGGGGAAGGGAGCTCCTACGAGCAGTACTTC. The full variable domain, rest sourced from reference TRBV9 and TRBJ2-7, is DSGVTQTPKHLITATGQRVTLRCSPRSGDLSVYWYQQSLDQGLQFLIQYYNGEERAKGNILERFSAQQFPDLHSELNLSSLELGDSALYFCASSVGEGSSYEQYFGPGTRLTVT.

This clone is a singleton in its sample. The V and J genes are TRBV28 and TRBJ1-1; TRBD1 aligns across 9 bases. The trim removed 6 bases at V and 1 base at J, leaving 3 bases unmatched. The CDR3 extends over 14 amino acids. Germline CDR1 MDHEN, CDR2 SYDVKM. CDR3 DNA sequence: TGTGCCAGCAGAGGGGACAGGGAGAACACTGAAGCTTTCTTT. Translation: CASRGDRENTEAFF.

This chain links TRBV5-1 with TRBJ2-5; 8 nucleotides match TRBD1. V lost 2 bases and J lost 6; bases outside the gene matches: 9. Germline V gene sequence: CDR1 SGHRS, CDR2 YFSETQ. The CDR3 runs to 15 residues. In nucleotides, the CDR3 is TGCGCCAGCAGCTTAGCCGCAGGGGGCGGAAAGACCCAGTACTTC. This translates into CASSLAAGGGKTQYF.

The chain carries TRBV2 and TRBJ1-1, with 8 bases fitting TRBD1. The CDR3 covers 15 residues. Germline V gene sequence: CDR1 SNHLY, CDR2 FYNNEI. V gave up 5 bases and J gave up 4 bases; unmatched junction bases: 9. The CDR3 region is CASSPQGARVTEAFF. The CDR3 DNA sequence: TGTGCCAGCAGTCCGCAGGGGGCGCGAGTCACTGAAGCTTTCTTT.

The J gene is TRBJ1-2, the V gene TRBV9, with D tentatively TRBD1 (6 bases). The CDR3 extends over 13 amino acids. Germline assignment: CDR1 SGDLS and CDR2 YYNGEE. V gave up 5 bases and J gave up 8 bases, with 16 bases separating them. CDR3 sequence: CASRSGRGGGYTF. CDR3 coding DNA: TGTGCCAGCAGATCCGGCAGGGGCGGGGGCTACACCTTC.